This T cell receptor beta chain was profiled in a study of blood T cells in healthy people across ages. Study context: Capture via template switching afforded approximately one barcoded beta molecule per two T cells. Findings and limits, study-wide: Per million T cells, TCR beta diversity dropped roughly linearly as age increased.

The study isolated at least 7 million PBMCs from each sample. A second PCR of roughly 7 to 11 cycles used a sample-barcoded 5' primer and a J-beta primer mix. TCRdb called the 5' RACE reads again in MiXCR, with one record for every CDR3 protein. The sample consists of around 600,000 distinct CDR3 sequences, about 45% of them appearing once. The germline gives CDR1 SGHTA, CDR2 FQGNSA. The CDR3 sequence is 18 residues long. V lost 1 base, J lost 2 bases, and 8 bases stayed unmatched. A remark on this clonotype: Its antigen is still unknown.

The clonotype comes from a man older than 75 in good health. Sequences were obtained from blood. This chain uses TRBV7-2 with TRBJ2-7; 13 positions match TRBD2. The CDR3 DNA sequence: TGTGCCAGCAGCTTAGTTCCGACTAGCGGGGGGCTGCCCTACGAGCAGTACTTC. This encodes CASSLVPTSGGLPYEQYF.